This TCR beta chain was sequenced for a study of shared T cell receptors in the human thymus. The germline gives CDR1 WSHSY, CDR2 SAAADI. The V end was cut by 10 bases, the J end by 1 base, with 8 bases between. CDR3 length: 12 residues. Generated by immunoSEQ multiplex PCR, the TCRdb table keeps only in-frame clones and is missing some. The data contain around 340,000 clones, 85% to 95% of them singletons. The chain uses TRBV10-2 and TRBJ1-5, with a tentative D call TRBD1 (5 bases). The sequenced material came from thymocytes. This sequence was found in a human donor. The CDR3 sequence is CATRDSNQPQHF. DNA of the CDR3: TGCGCCACCCGGGACAGCAATCAGCCCCAGCATTTT.